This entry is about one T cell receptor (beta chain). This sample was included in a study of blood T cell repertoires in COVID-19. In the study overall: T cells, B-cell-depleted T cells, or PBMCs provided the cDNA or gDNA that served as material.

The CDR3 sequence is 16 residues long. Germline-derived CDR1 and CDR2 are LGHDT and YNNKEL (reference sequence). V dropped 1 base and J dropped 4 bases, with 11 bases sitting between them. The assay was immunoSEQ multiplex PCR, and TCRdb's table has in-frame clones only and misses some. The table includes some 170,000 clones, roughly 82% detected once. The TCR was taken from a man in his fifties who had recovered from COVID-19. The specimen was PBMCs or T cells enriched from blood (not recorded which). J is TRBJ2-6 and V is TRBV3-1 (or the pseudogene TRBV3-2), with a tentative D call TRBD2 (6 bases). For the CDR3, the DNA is TGTGCCAGCAGCCAAGCGGGGGTAACAGGGGCCAACGTCCTGACTTTC. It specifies CASSQAGVTGANVLTF.